What follows describes a single T cell receptor (beta chain). Its antigen is still unknown. This specimen belongs to a study of beta chain features in type 1 diabetes. The study, taken as a whole, reports: Moderate yet significant TCRB CDR3 shortening was seen in Type 1 diabetes patients in all four CD4+ subsets. Here, the possible influence of HLA type (on TCRB rearrangement) remained unresolved.

Expressed TCRB transcripts were sequenced because the isolated RNA had all been reverse transcribed beforehand. The table came from immunoSEQ multiplex PCR; TCRdb's copy has only in-frame clones and leaves some out. The repertoire has under 400,000 clones, 12% to 15% of them found once; the top ten carry more than 6.5%. This CDR3 contains 15 residues. The V gene's germline CDR1 is MNHNY and CDR2 SVGAGI (reference sequence). V was pared by 4 bases and J by 6 bases, with 11 bases of the junction left unmatched. The chain combines TRBV6-6 with TRBJ1-1; TRBD1 matches 7 bases. Sequenced material: central memory CD4+ T cells from blood. This receptor was identified in a man younger than 40 in good health. The CDR3 is CASSLPTGSVAEAFF. The CDR3 coding sequence is TGTGCCAGCAGTTTGCCGACAGGGAGTGTCGCTGAAGCTTTCTTT.